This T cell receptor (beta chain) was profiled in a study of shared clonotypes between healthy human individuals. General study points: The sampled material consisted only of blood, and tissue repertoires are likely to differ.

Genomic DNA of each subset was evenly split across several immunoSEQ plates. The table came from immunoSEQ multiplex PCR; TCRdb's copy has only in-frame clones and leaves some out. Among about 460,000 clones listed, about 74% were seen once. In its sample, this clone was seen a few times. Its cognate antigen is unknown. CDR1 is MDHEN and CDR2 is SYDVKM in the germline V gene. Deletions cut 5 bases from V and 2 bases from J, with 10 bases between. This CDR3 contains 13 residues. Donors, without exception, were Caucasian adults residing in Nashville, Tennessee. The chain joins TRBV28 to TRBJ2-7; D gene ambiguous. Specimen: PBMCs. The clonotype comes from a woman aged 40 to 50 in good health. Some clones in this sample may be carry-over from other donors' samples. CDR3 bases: TGTGCCAGCAGTGGGCCTGGGACCTACGAGCAGTACTTC. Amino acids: CASSGPGTYEQYF.